Below, one TCR beta chain is given with its context. This sample was taken from a study of blood T cell repertoires in COVID-19. As for the study in general: COVID-19 samples, acute and convalescent, were from the United States, Italy and Spain.

Measured with immunoSEQ multiplex PCR; TCRdb has only the in-frame clones, and not every one. Of 200,000 to 250,000 clones listed, roughly 90% were seen once; the top ten hold about 2.6%. This CDR3 has 14 residues. Trimming took off 0 bases at V and 5 bases at J, with 10 bases between the two ends. Germline CDR1 reads LNHNV; CDR2 reads YYDKDF (reference sequence). The clonotype originates from a woman aged 30 to 39 who had recovered from COVID-19. The specimen was PBMCs or T cells enriched from blood (not recorded which). V gene TRBV15 combines with J gene TRBJ1-2; weak D call: TRBD1 (5 bases). The CDR3 nucleotides are TGTGCCACCAGCAGAGAATCGGAGGGGTATGGCTACACCTTC. It codes for CATSRESEGYGYTF.